The 20 T cell receptor beta chains below come from one sample, sequenced in a study of blood T cell repertoires in COVID-19. Profiling relied on immunoSEQ multiplex PCR, and the TCRdb table lists in-frame clones only, not all of them. The sample consists of about 170,000 clones, 85% to 90% of them appearing once. The specimen sequenced was peripheral blood. All receptors derive from a woman aged 80 or over with COVID-19, enrolled during active disease.

This chain uses TRBV3-1 (or the pseudogene TRBV3-2) with TRBJ1-5; unclear D gene. Germline V gene data show CDR1 as LGHDT and CDR2 as YNNKEL (reference sequence). This CDR3 has 14 residues. Trimming pared 4 bases from V and 2 bases from J, leaving 9 bases between. The CDR3 region has the DNA TGTGCCAGCAGCCCACGGGGAGGCAATCAGCCCCAGCATTTT. Translated: CASSPRGGNQPQHF.

The chain links TRBV10-3 to TRBJ2-1; D perhaps matches TRBD1 (6 bases). The length of the CDR3 is 12 residues. Germline assignment: CDR1 ENHRY and CDR2 SYGVKD. CDR3 sequence: CSTGSSYNEQFF. The CDR3 region has the DNA TGTAGCACAGGGAGCTCCTACAATGAGCAGTTCTTC.

The rearrangement joins TRBV5-1 to TRBJ2-5; 14 bases fit TRBD2. Trimming at V came to 4 bases and at J to 2 bases, leaving 7 bases not matched to a gene. CDR3 size: 17 residues. Germline V CDR1 and CDR2: SGHRS, YFSETQ. DNA for the CDR3: TGCGCCAGCAGCGGGACTAGCGGGAGTTTTGGGCAAGAGACCCAGTACTTC. It codes for CASSGTSGSFGQETQYF.

Within the sample, this clone is medium-sized. The chain employs TRBV24-1 and TRBJ1-1; tentative D call: TRBD1 (5 bases). V lost 4 bases and J 2 bases, leaving 10 bases between the germline ends. Germline CDR1 reads KGHDR; CDR2 reads SFDVKD. There are 14 residues in the CDR3. CDR3 nucleotide sequence: TGTGCCACCAGTGAAGTCCAGGGCAACACTGAAGCTTTCTTT. Protein sequence: CATSEVQGNTEAFF.

The chain is built from TRBV9 and TRBJ2-7; D gene unclear. Between the trimmed V and J ends, which lost 0 bases and 0 bases, there was a span of 7 bases. CDR1 and CDR2 (germline): SGDLS, YYNGEE. This CDR3 region has 14 residues. The CDR3 here is CASSVASTSYEQYF. In nucleotides, the CDR3 is TGTGCCAGCAGCGTAGCCAGTACCTCCTACGAGCAGTACTTC.

The V gene is TRBV5-1, the J gene TRBJ2-3, with D unresolved. Germline V gene data show CDR1 as SGHRS and CDR2 as YFSETQ. Trimming cost V 4 bases and J 0 bases, with 15 bases left between them. This CDR3 has 16 amino acids. The CDR3 is CASSGGSGSSTDTQYF. The CDR3 DNA follows: TGCGCCAGCAGCGGCGGCTCCGGATCTAGCACAGATACGCAGTATTTT.

V and J are TRBV28 and TRBJ2-3, with D possibly being TRBD2 (7 bases). The CDR3 contains 14 residues. V lost 3 bases and J lost 4, with 11 bases in between. CDR1 and CDR2 (germline): MDHEN, SYDVKM. The chain's CDR3 is CASSLWGGADTQYF. The CDR3 coding sequence is TGTGCCAGCAGTTTGTGGGGGGGCGCAGATACGCAGTATTTT.

The V and J genes are TRBV7-2 and TRBJ1-2, with 10 nucleotides matching TRBD1. V dropped 5 bases and J dropped 3; count of bases not matched to a gene: 3. CDR3 size: 14 residues. Germline V gene lookup returns CDR1 SGHTA and CDR2 FQGNSA. CDR3 sequence: CASSADRGDYGYTF. The CDR3 coding sequence is TGTGCCAGCAGCGCGGACAGGGGGGACTATGGCTACACCTTC.

Of note for this clone: Other DNA sequences in this sample translate to the same CDR3. CDR3 DNA: TGTGCCAGCAGTTTATCGGGGGGCTATGGCTACACCTTC. The encoded protein is CASSLSGGYGYTF. The chain recombines TRBV27 with TRBJ1-2; D is perhaps TRBD1 (5 bases). This CDR3 comprises 13 residues. V shed 0 bases and J shed 4 bases, with 6 bases lying between them. Germline V gives CDR1 MNHEY, CDR2 SMNVEV (reference sequence).

This chain uses TRBV5-4 with TRBJ1-2; maybe TRBD1 (6 bases). The CDR3 runs to 14 residues. The V end was cut by 0 bases, the J end by 6 bases, with 12 bases between. Germline V lookup: CDR1 SGHNT, CDR2 YYREEE (reference sequence). Here the CDR3 reads CASSLVVGGDGYTF. In nucleotides, the CDR3 is TGTGCCAGCAGCTTGGTGGTTGGGGGCGATGGCTACACCTTC.

The chain couples TRBV3-1 (or the pseudogene TRBV3-2) to TRBJ2-1; 7 nucleotides agree with TRBD2. J lost 5 bases, V lost 4 bases, and 14 bases had no gene match. There are 17 residues in the CDR3. The germline CDR1 and CDR2 sequences are LGHDT and YNNKEL (reference sequence). This CDR3 is CASSRTPSSGNNNEQFF. The CDR3 DNA reads as TGTGCCAGCAGCCGGACTCCATCGAGCGGGAACAACAATGAGCAGTTCTTC.

The V gene is TRBV18, the J gene TRBJ1-2; 9 bases are shared with TRBD1. In germline, CDR1 is KGHSH, CDR2 LQKENI. Trimming at V came to 0 bases and at J to 6 bases, leaving 5 bases not matched to a gene. The CDR3 covers 15 residues. The CDR3 DNA is TGTGCCAGCTCACCACCCATGGGACAGGGAGATGGCTACACCTTC. Its protein product is CASSPPMGQGDGYTF.

The V and J genes are TRBV7-2 and TRBJ1-5; TRBD1 aligns across 7 bases. Germline-derived CDR1 and CDR2 are SGHTA and FQGNSA. V lost 5 bases, J lost 4 bases, and 5 bases stayed unmatched. The CDR3 consists of 14 residues. The chain's CDR3 is CASSQDRRNQPQHF. DNA for the CDR3: TGTGCCAGCAGCCAGGACAGGAGAAATCAGCCCCAGCATTTT.

This chain links TRBV13 with TRBJ2-3; the D gene is possibly TRBD2 (6 bases). There are 15 residues in the CDR3. V was trimmed by 5 bases and J by 3 bases, leaving 15 bases between them. Germline CDR1 PRHDT, CDR2 FYEKMQ (reference sequence). For the CDR3, the DNA is TGTGCCAGCAGCCCCCGACTAGGTCAGACAGATACGCAGTATTTT. Protein product: CASSPRLGQTDTQYF.

V gene TRBV7-2 combines with J gene TRBJ1-1; D may be TRBD1 (5 bases). The germline V gene encodes CDR1 SGHTA and CDR2 FQGNSA. With 2 bases removed from V and 8 bases from J, the gap between germline ends came to 9 bases. CDR3 length equals 12 residues. The CDR3 is CASSLQGWEAFF. For the CDR3, the DNA is TGTGCCAGCAGCTTACAGGGCTGGGAAGCTTTCTTT.

This clone appeared a single time. This chain uses TRBV7-9 with TRBJ2-3; D ambiguous. CDR1 SEHNR and CDR2 FQNEAQ come from the germline V gene (reference sequence). The V end lost 1 base, the J end lost 1 base, and 6 bases lay between the germline ends. There are 14 residues in the CDR3. The CDR3 protein is CASSLGTRTDTQYF. The CDR3 DNA reads TGTGCCAGCAGCTTAGGAACACGCACAGATACGCAGTATTTT.

The rearrangement joins TRBV2 to TRBJ1-1; D is unclear. Trimming shortened V by 3 bases and J by 5 bases, and 16 bases separated the two germline ends. The CDR3 runs 15 residues. From germline, CDR1 is SNHLY and CDR2 FYNNEI. The CDR3 DNA reads TGTGCCAGCAGTGAGGAGAATCCCAGGAGGACTGAAGCTTTCTTT. Its translation: CASSEENPRRTEAFF.

The chain has TRBV2 and TRBJ1-1, with 9 nucleotides matching TRBD1. CDR3 length: 14 residues. Germline V gene data show CDR1 as SNHLY and CDR2 as FYNNEI. Trimming at V came to 11 bases and at J to 0 bases, leaving 7 bases not matched to a gene. DNA for the CDR3: TGTGCCGCCAAGGGGACAGGGATGAACACTGAAGCTTTCTTT. This sequence encodes CAAKGTGMNTEAFF.

This chain connects TRBV27 to TRBJ1-2; TRBD1 matches at 8 bases. This CDR3 is built from 14 residues. J was trimmed by 4 bases and V by 2 bases; bases with no gene match: 3. Per germline, CDR1 MNHEY and CDR2 SMNVEV (reference sequence). CDR3 sequence (DNA): TGTGCCAGCAGTTTAGACAGGGGAGTCTATGGCTACACCTTC. It codes for CASSLDRGVYGYTF.

V usage is TRBV18 and J usage is TRBJ1-1; no clear D gene. Trimming removed 2 bases at V and 2 bases at J, with 9 bases between. The CDR3 runs to 14 residues. Germline assignment: CDR1 KGHSH and CDR2 LQKENI. The CDR3: CASSPAGSNTEAFF. CDR3 bases: TGTGCCAGCTCACCAGCCGGGTCTAACACTGAAGCTTTCTTT.